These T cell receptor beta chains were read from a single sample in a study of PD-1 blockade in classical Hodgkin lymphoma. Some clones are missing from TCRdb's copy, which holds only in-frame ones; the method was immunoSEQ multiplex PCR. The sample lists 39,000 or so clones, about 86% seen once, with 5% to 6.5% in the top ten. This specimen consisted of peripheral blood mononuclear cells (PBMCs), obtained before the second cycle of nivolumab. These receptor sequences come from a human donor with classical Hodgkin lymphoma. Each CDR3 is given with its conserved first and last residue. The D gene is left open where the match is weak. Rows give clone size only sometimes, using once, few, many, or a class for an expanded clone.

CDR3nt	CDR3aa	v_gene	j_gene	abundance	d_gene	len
TGTGCCAGCAGTCCACAGGTAGCTAACTATGGCTACACCTTC	CASSPQVANYGYTF	TRBV28	TRBJ1-2	.	.	14
TGTGCCAGCAAAGGGTTAAGCTCCTATAATTCACCCCTCCACTTT	CASKGLSSYNSPLHF	TRBV2	TRBJ1-6	.	.	15
TGTGCCAGCAGCTGGCAGACAGGGGGCAGGACTGAAGCTTTCTTT	CASSWQTGGRTEAFF	TRBV5-4	TRBJ1-1	.	TRBD1	15
TGTGCCAGCAGCTTATACAGCGGCTCAGGGAACACTGAAGCTTTCTTT	CASSLYSGSGNTEAFF	TRBV7-9	TRBJ1-1	.	.	16
TGCGCCAGCAGCCCCGGGACAGGGTTCTACAATGAGCAGTTCTTC	CASSPGTGFYNEQFF	TRBV5-1	TRBJ2-1	.	TRBD1	15
TGCGCCAGCAGCTGGCGGGACAGTACCTACGAGCAGTACTTC	CASSWRDSTYEQYF	TRBV5-1	TRBJ2-7	.	.	14
TGTGCCAGCTCACCTGGACTAGCGGGAGGTTCCTCTGGGGCCAACGTCCTGACTTTC	CASSPGLAGGSSGANVLTF	TRBV18	TRBJ2-6	.	TRBD2	19
TGCGCCAGCAGCCAAAGCACAGGGCGGCTGTTCTTC	CASSQSTGRLFF	TRBV4-3	TRBJ2-1	.	.	12
TGTGCCACCAGCAGACCCCAGGGCTACGAGCAGTACTTC	CATSRPQGYEQYF	TRBV15	TRBJ2-7	.	.	13
TGCGCCAGCAGCTCCAGGGGGAGCACCGGGGAGCTGTTTTTT	CASSSRGSTGELFF	TRBV5-1	TRBJ2-2	.	TRBD1	14
TGTGCCATCCTGGGAATCGGAAACACCATATATTTT	CAILGIGNTIYF	TRBV10-3	TRBJ1-3	.	.	12
TGCGCCAGCAGCCAAGATCAAGGGACAGCTGTCGAGCAGTACTTC	CASSQDQGTAVEQYF	TRBV4-1	TRBJ2-7	.	TRBD1	15
TGTGCCACCAGCAGGTCCCCCGGACTAGCGGGAATCCGCTCCTACAATGAGCAGTTCTTC	CATSRSPGLAGIRSYNEQFF	TRBV15	TRBJ2-1	.	TRBD2	20
TGTGCCAGCAGTGAATTGAGGACGTATGGCTACACCTTC	CASSELRTYGYTF	TRBV2	TRBJ1-2	once	.	13
TGCGCCAGCAGTCATAGGGGCCATTCCTCCTACAATGAGCAGTTCTTC	CASSHRGHSSYNEQFF	TRBV23-1	TRBJ2-1	once	.	16
TGTGCCAGCAGTTTACCGGCGGGGGAGGGCTACACCTTC	CASSLPAGEGYTF	TRBV28	TRBJ1-2	once	.	13
TGTGCCAGTAGTATAGACGCCCCGGGACAGACGAACACCGGGGAGCTGTTTTTT	CASSIDAPGQTNTGELFF	TRBV19	TRBJ2-2	.	TRBD1	18
TGTGCCAGCAGTGTATTCGTAGGAGAAACCCAAGAGACCCAGTACTTC	CASSVFVGETQETQYF	TRBV2	TRBJ2-5	.	.	16
TGTGCCAGCAGCGTAAATAGTTGGGATACGCAGTATTTT	CASSVNSWDTQYF	TRBV9	TRBJ2-3	.	.	13
TGTGCCAGCAGCGTAGCAGGGACAGGGGTCACAGATACGCAGTATTTT	CASSVAGTGVTDTQYF	TRBV9	TRBJ2-3	.	TRBD1	16
TGTGCCAGCAGATCGGACTACACAGATACGCAGTATTTT	CASRSDYTDTQYF	TRBV27	TRBJ2-3	once	.	13
TGTGCCAGCAGCTTAACCGGACAGCTTTACGAGCAGTACTTC	CASSLTGQLYEQYF	TRBV7-2	TRBJ2-7	.	.	14
TGTGCCAGCAGCTTAGTGGATGAGCAGTTCTTC	CASSLVDEQFF	TRBV7-9	TRBJ2-1	.	.	11
TGTGCCAGCAGTCAAGCTAGCGCCGTCTACGAGCAGTACTTC	CASSQASAVYEQYF	TRBV28	TRBJ2-7	.	.	14
TGTGCCAGCAGCTTGGGACTAGCGGGGTACCAAGAGACCCAGTACTTC	CASSLGLAGYQETQYF	TRBV7-9	TRBJ2-5	.	TRBD2	16
TGTGCCAGCTCACCCTCCGCCGCCGCGGTAGCAAGCTATGGCTACACCTTC	CASSPSAAAVASYGYTF	TRBV18	TRBJ1-2	.	.	17
TGTGCCAGCAGCCAAGGGACTAGCGGGGGATCCTACAATGAGCAGTTCTTC	CASSQGTSGGSYNEQFF	TRBV13	TRBJ2-1	.	TRBD2	17
TGTGCCATCAGTGAGTCAGGGACAGGGGGGGGCCACCAAGAGACCCAGTACTTC	CAISESGTGGGHQETQYF	TRBV10-3	TRBJ2-5	.	TRBD1	18
TGTGCCAGCAGCAAAAGCACAGATACGCAGTATTTT	CASSKSTDTQYF	TRBV5-4	TRBJ2-3	.	.	12
TGTGCCAGCAGTTACTCCGGGGGAGCAGATACGCAGTATTTT	CASSYSGGADTQYF	TRBV6-6	TRBJ2-3	.	.	14
TGTGCCAGCAGCCCTCTTTACAGGAGCTTGAGCTCCTACAATGAGCAGTTCTTC	CASSPLYRSLSSYNEQFF	TRBV5-4	TRBJ2-1	.	.	18
TGTGCCAGCAGTTTATGGAACAGCAATGAGCAGTTCTTC	CASSLWNSNEQFF	TRBV27	TRBJ2-1	.	.	13
TGTGCCAGCAGATGGGACACCGGGGAGCTGTTTTTT	CASRWDTGELFF	TRBV5-4	TRBJ2-2	.	.	12
TGCGCCAGTCTTAGGGGAGGGGGCTACGAGCAGTACTTC	CASLRGGGYEQYF	TRBV5-1	TRBJ2-7	.	.	13
TGTGCCAGCAGCTTGGAGCACAGATACACTGAAGCTTTCTTT	CASSLEHRYTEAFF	TRBV5-6	TRBJ1-1	.	.	14
TGTGCCAGCTCGGGGGGTATCGGCACTGAAGCTTTCTTT	CASSGGIGTEAFF	TRBV18	TRBJ1-1	.	.	13
TGTGCCATCAGCCCGCAGGGGGTCGAGCAGTACTTC	CAISPQGVEQYF	TRBV10-3	TRBJ2-7	medium-sized	TRBD1	12
TGTGCCACCAGCAGAGTCAGGGGATACAATGAGCAGTTCTTC	CATSRVRGYNEQFF	TRBV15	TRBJ2-1	.	.	14
TGTGCCAGTAGTTCCTGGTCCGAGGGCACTGAAGCTTTCTTT	CASSSWSEGTEAFF	TRBV19	TRBJ1-1	few	.	14
TGTGCCACCAGCAGTGGGAGGGCCCCCCACGTTGAGCAGTTCTTC	CATSSGRAPHVEQFF	TRBV15	TRBJ2-1	.	TRBD2	15
TGTGCCAGCCTGTCTTCCGGGAGCGATGAGCAGTTCTTC	CASLSSGSDEQFF	TRBV11-3	TRBJ2-1	.	.	13
TGTGCCAGCAGCTTTTGGAATCGTGAGCAGTTCTTC	CASSFWNREQFF	TRBV5-4	TRBJ2-1	.	.	12
TGCGCCAGCAGCCAAGATGGCACCCAAGAGACCCAGTACTTC	CASSQDGTQETQYF	TRBV4-1	TRBJ2-5	.	.	14
TGTGCCAGCAGCCTCATCCCGCCGGGTGGACTGGACCCTCGGGCCAAAAACATTCAGTACTTC	CASSLIPPGGLDPRAKNIQYF	TRBV4-2	TRBJ2-4	once	.	21